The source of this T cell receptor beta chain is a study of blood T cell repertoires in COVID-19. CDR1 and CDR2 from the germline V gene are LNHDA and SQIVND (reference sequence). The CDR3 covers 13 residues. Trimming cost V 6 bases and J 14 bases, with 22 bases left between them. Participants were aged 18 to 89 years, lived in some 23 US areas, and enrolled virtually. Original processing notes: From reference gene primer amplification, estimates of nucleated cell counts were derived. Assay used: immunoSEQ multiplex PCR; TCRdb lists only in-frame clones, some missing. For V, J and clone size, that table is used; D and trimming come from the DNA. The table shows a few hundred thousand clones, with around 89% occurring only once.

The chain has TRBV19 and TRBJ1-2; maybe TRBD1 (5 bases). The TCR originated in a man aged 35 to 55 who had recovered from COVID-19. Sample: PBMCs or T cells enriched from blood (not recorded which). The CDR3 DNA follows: TGTGCCAGTAGATCCTTAGGGGACGCGGGGCCAACCTTC. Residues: CASRSLGDAGPTF.